These T cell receptor beta chains were read from a single sample in a study of T cells in Graves' hyperthyroidism and ophthalmopathy. MiXCR, run by TCRdb on the multiplex PCR reads, gives a single entry per CDR3 protein. The data contain around 400,000 distinct CDR3 sequences, 13% to 15% of them singletons. The material sequenced was blood. The receptors originated from a woman in her sixties with Graves' ophthalmopathy. Each CDR3 is given with its conserved first and last residue. A D gene is named only where the DNA matches it firmly. Clone size is stated in some rows and not others, as once, few, many or a class when expanded.

v_call	j_call	d_call	clone_size	cdr3_nt	cdr3_aa
TRBV28	TRBJ2-7	-	many	TGTGCCAGCGCAGGAATGGGATACGAGCAGTACTTC	CASAGMGYEQYF
TRBV3-1	TRBJ2-3	TRBD2	many	TGTGCCAGCAGCCCCGTGGATAGCGGGACCTCGCGCACAGATACGCAGTATTTT	CASSPVDSGTSRTDTQYF
TRBV14	TRBJ2-1	TRBD2	-	TGTGCCAGCAGCCAAGGGACTAGCGGGAGGGGTAATGAGCAGTTCTTC	CASSQGTSGRGNEQFF
TRBV20-1	TRBJ2-4	-	many	TGCAGTGCTACTCTTCTGGGAAACATTCAGTACTTC	CSATLLGNIQYF
TRBV12-3/TRBV12-4	TRBJ2-2	-	few	TGTGCCAGCAGTTTAGGACCTCCGGGGAGACTGTTTTTT	CASSLGPPGRLFF
TRBV3-1	TRBJ2-1	TRBD2	many	TGTGCCAGCAGCCCGGGACTAGAAGGGTATGAGCAGTTCTTC	CASSPGLEGYEQFF
TRBV11-2	TRBJ2-5	TRBD1	-	TGTGCCAGCAGCTTAGATGACAGGGTAGAGACCCAGTACTTC	CASSLDDRVETQYF
TRBV19	TRBJ1-5	-	-	TGTGCCAGTAGTTCAGTTCGGCAGGGCAATCAGCCCCAGCATTTT	CASSSVRQGNQPQHF
TRBV7-8	TRBJ2-5	-	many	TGTGCCAGCAGCCCCGGGGACGGCCACCAAGAGACCCAGTACTTC	CASSPGDGHQETQYF
TRBV11-2	TRBJ1-3	-	-	TGTGCCAGCAGCAGCCGACAGAGTAGCTCTGTAAACACCATATATTTT	CASSSRQSSSVNTIYF
TRBV5-1	TRBJ1-1	-	many	TGCGCCAGCAGCTACGCAGGGGTATTCCCTGAAGCTTTCTTT	CASSYAGVFPEAFF
TRBV5-1	TRBJ2-1	-	many	TGCGCCAGCAGCTTGGGACAGACCGGCAATGAGCAGTTCTTC	CASSLGQTGNEQFF
TRBV20-1	TRBJ2-7	-	many	TGCAGTGCTAGAGATGCCGTTAGTGGCGAGCAGTACTTC	CSARDAVSGEQYF
TRBV12-3/TRBV12-4	TRBJ1-2	-	-	TGTGCCAGCAGAATTGACAGCTCCTATGGCTACACCTTC	CASRIDSSYGYTF
TRBV5-1	TRBJ2-1	-	many	TGCGCCAGCAGTACTACCCACAATGAGCAGTTCTTC	CASSTTHNEQFF
TRBV18	TRBJ2-3	TRBD2	-	TGTGCCAGCTCACCTCTCACCCCCGGGACTAGGGGCACAGATACGCAGTATTTT	CASSPLTPGTRGTDTQYF
TRBV18	TRBJ2-3	TRBD2	many	TGTGCCAGCTCACCAGGACTAGCGCGTGATCAGTATTTT	CASSPGLARDQYF
TRBV5-5	TRBJ1-5	-	-	TGTGCCAGAAGCTCCAACGATCAGCCCCAGCATTTT	CARSSNDQPQHF
TRBV2	TRBJ2-3	-	few	TGTGCCAGCGGCCCCGATACGCAGTATTTT	CASGPDTQYF
TRBV29-1	TRBJ1-3	TRBD1	-	TGCAGCGTTGAAGACAGGGGGGCTGGAAACACCATATATTTT	CSVEDRGAGNTIYF
TRBV5-5	TRBJ1-5	-	few	TGTGCCAGCAGCAGCACGTTGAGCAATCAGCCCCAGCATTTT	CASSSTLSNQPQHF
TRBV20-1	TRBJ2-7	TRBD1	many	TGCAGTGCTAAAAGACAGGGGGGGAGCGGAGAGCAGTACTTC	CSAKRQGGSGEQYF
TRBV28	TRBJ1-1	-	many	TGTGCCAGCAGTTTACCAGGGCGGGTAGACACTGAAGCTTTCTTT	CASSLPGRVDTEAFF
TRBV28	TRBJ2-7	-	-	TGTGCCAGCAGTTTTAGATACGAGCAGTGCTTC	CASSFRYEQCF
TRBV5-1	TRBJ2-6	-	many	TGCGCCAGCAGCTTGGGGGTAAATGGATTCTCTGGGGCCAACGTCCTGACTTTC	CASSLGVNGFSGANVLTF
TRBV2	TRBJ2-3	-	many	TGTGCCAGCAGTGAAGCCCAAGCCGGTCAAACGCAGTATTTT	CASSEAQAGQTQYF
TRBV5-5	TRBJ2-1	TRBD2	many	TGTGCCAGCAGTCCTACTAGCGAAAAACGGGAGCAGTTCTTC	CASSPTSEKREQFF
TRBV5-1	TRBJ2-5	TRBD2	-	TGCGCCAGCAGCTTGGGGGTAACTAGCGGCCAAGAGACCCAGTACTTC	CASSLGVTSGQETQYF
TRBV28	TRBJ2-5	-	-	TGTGCCAGCAGACATCCGGGGACGGAGACCCAGTACTTC	CASRHPGTETQYF
TRBV27	TRBJ2-5	TRBD1	many	TGTGCCAGGAGGGGGCGAGAGACCCAGTACTTC	CARRGRETQYF
TRBV5-1	TRBJ2-7	-	-	TGCGCCAGCAGCTTGGAAAGCCAGGGGTACGAGCAGTACTTC	CASSLESQGYEQYF
TRBV7-9	TRBJ2-2	TRBD1	few	TGTGCCAGCAAACGTGGACAGGGGGCAATCGGGGAGCTGTTTTTT	CASKRGQGAIGELFF
TRBV5-1	TRBJ2-7	-	few	TGCGCCAGCAGCTTAAAGGTCGGAAGGAGCTCCTACGAGCAGTACTTC	CASSLKVGRSSYEQYF
TRBV6-1	TRBJ2-7	TRBD2	many	TGTGCCAGCGCAACACGGGGGGGGGGCTCCTACGAGCAGTACTTC	CASATRGGGSYEQYF
TRBV5-1	TRBJ2-1	TRBD1	many	TGCGCCAGCAGCGCGGGACAGGGGGCTAGAAATGAGCAGTTCTTC	CASSAGQGARNEQFF
TRBV6-5	TRBJ2-7	-	many	TGTGCCAGCAGTTACCCCAACCCGGACTCACATTCCGGCTACGAGCAGTACTTC	CASSYPNPDSHSGYEQYF
TRBV19	TRBJ2-7	TRBD1	many	TGTGCCAGTAGTCCCCGACCGGGACAGCCCTCCTACGAGCAGTACTTC	CASSPRPGQPSYEQYF
TRBV7-9	TRBJ2-1	TRBD2	-	TGTGCCAGCGGGGTGCTAGCGGGAGTGGGTGAGCAGTTCTTC	CASGVLAGVGEQFF
TRBV7-9	TRBJ1-5	-	-	TGTGCCAGCAGCCCCGGGACAAATAATCAGCCCCAGCATTTT	CASSPGTNNQPQHF
TRBV30	TRBJ2-2	TRBD2	many	TGTGCCTGGAGTGACTTGGGGGGGACCGGGGAGCTGTTTTTT	CAWSDLGGTGELFF
TRBV12-3/TRBV12-4	TRBJ2-1	-	many	TGTGCCAGCAGTTCCTGGACCGGGGCCGACAATGAGCAGTTCTTC	CASSSWTGADNEQFF
TRBV5-1	TRBJ2-7	TRBD1	many	TGCGCCAGCAGCAAGCAGGGGGCCAGAGACTACGAGCAGTACTTC	CASSKQGARDYEQYF
TRBV20-1	TRBJ2-1	-	many	TGCAGTGCTGGGGGTAGCGGAATCTCCTACAATGAGCAGTTCTTC	CSAGGSGISYNEQFF
TRBV28	TRBJ1-5	TRBD1	many	TGTGCCAGCAGCCCCCCCCGAGGACAGGGGTTTCAGCCCCAGCATTTT	CASSPPRGQGFQPQHF
TRBV3-1	TRBJ2-3	-	many	TGTGCCAGCACAAGGGGGGATGGTACGCAGTATTTT	CASTRGDGTQYF
TRBV6-1	TRBJ2-7	-	many	TGCGCCAGCAGTGAAGCAGGGAACGAGCAGTACTTC	CASSEAGNEQYF
TRBV7-9	TRBJ2-7	TRBD2	few	TGTGCCAGCAGCTCCCGCCGGGAGGGAACCTACGAGCAGTACTTC	CASSSRREGTYEQYF
TRBV6-8	TRBJ1-4	-	-	TGTGCCAGCACACAGGCCCGGGTAGAAAAACTGTTTTTT	CASTQARVEKLFF
TRBV2	TRBJ2-2	-	-	TGTGCCAGCAGTGAATTGGGAGAGTTTGCCGGGGAGCTGTTTTTT	CASSELGEFAGELFF
TRBV24-1	TRBJ2-1	TRBD2	many	TGTGCCACCAGTGATCCGCTGACTAGCGGGAGTGGTAATGAGCAGTTCTTC	CATSDPLTSGSGNEQFF
TRBV2	TRBJ1-5	-	many	TGTGCCAGCAGTCAGGGTGGAGATCAGCCCCAGCATTTT	CASSQGGDQPQHF
TRBV12-3/TRBV12-4	TRBJ1-6	-	-	TGTGCCAGCAGTTTATTGGACCTCGGTGCTTCACCCCTCCACTTT	CASSLLDLGASPLHF